This TCR beta chain is drawn from a study of T cell responses to AZD1222 COVID-19 vaccine. General study points: Repertoires in all cases were sampled only once the peak T cell response had passed. Females outnumbered males among donors, who were mostly white British; clonal diversity was possibly underestimated.

As for this clone: What it recognizes is unknown.

The assay was immunoSEQ multiplex PCR, and TCRdb's table has in-frame clones only and misses some. The table records roughly 200,000 clones, 90% to 95% of them present only once. The V gene's germline CDR1 is MNHEY and CDR2 SVGAGI. Trimming took off 6 bases at V and 4 bases at J, with 18 bases between the two ends. This CDR3 comprises 15 residues. The chain has TRBV6-5 and TRBJ1-1, with unresolved D. The origin of this receptor is an adult who received the AZD1222 COVID-19 vaccine. The starting material was peripheral blood, obtained 28 days after the second AZD1222 dose. CDR3 residues: CASSPDRWRSTEAFF. CDR3 nucleotides: TGTGCCAGCAGCCCCGATAGATGGAGGAGCACTGAAGCTTTCTTT.